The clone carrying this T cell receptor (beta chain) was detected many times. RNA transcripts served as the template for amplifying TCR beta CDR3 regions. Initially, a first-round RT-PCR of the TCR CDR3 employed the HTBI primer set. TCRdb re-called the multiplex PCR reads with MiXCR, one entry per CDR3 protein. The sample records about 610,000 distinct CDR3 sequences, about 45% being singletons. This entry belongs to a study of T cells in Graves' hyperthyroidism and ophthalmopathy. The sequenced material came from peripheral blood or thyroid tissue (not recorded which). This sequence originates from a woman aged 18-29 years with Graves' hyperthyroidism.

The CDR3 DNA is TGTGCCATCAGTGTCGGAAACGAGCAGTACTTC. It translates to CAISVGNEQYF. The chain uses TRBV10-3 and TRBJ2-7; no clear D. Trimming stripped 4 bases from V and 5 bases from J, with 6 bases between. In germline, CDR1 is ENHRY, CDR2 SYGVKD. CDR3 length: 11 residues.